The present T cell receptor (beta chain) was sequenced within a study of T cell changes during pregnancy in multiple sclerosis. Only in-frame clones appear in the TCRdb table, and some are missing; sequencing was by immunoSEQ multiplex PCR. Counted here are about 98,000 clones, just over 90% occurring once; the ten biggest clones make up roughly 2.3%. The germline V and J ends were trimmed by 8 bases and 1 base, with 8 bases remaining between them. Germline assignment: CDR1 MNHEY and CDR2 SMNVEV (reference sequence). The CDR3 is made up of 12 amino acids. The receptor comes from a female donor in good health, enrolled as a control in a pregnancy study. The gene calls are TRBV27 and TRBJ1-1; no clear D. Sequenced material: peripheral blood, taken after pregnancy. In nucleotides, the CDR3 is TGTGCCAGCTTGTCGGGGAACACTGAAGCTTTCTTT. Translation gives CASLSGNTEAFF.